This T cell receptor beta chain is from a study of T-cell memory formation after mild COVID-19. The wider study: The study found TCR clusters largely donor specific.

Study-level findings and limits: Clones contracting across day 15 to 85 had a balanced CD4/CD8 profile; later expanding clones leaned CD4+. Contracting CD4+ clones were located mainly in CM and EM, and CD8+ clones in EMRA.

V was pared by 4 bases and J by 3 bases, with 9 bases between. This CDR3 has 13 residues. Germline V gives CDR1 SGDLS, CDR2 YYNGEE. This clonotype appeared a few times. Its antigen remains unidentified. TCRdb re-called the 5' RACE reads with MiXCR, one entry per CDR3 protein. The sample lists about half a million distinct CDR3 sequences; approximately 18% were seen once. This receptor was obtained from an adult woman who had mild COVID-19 (a few samples of this study predate the infection). Cell type and time point are not known. Sequencing was carried out using PBMCs or a T cell subset sorted from them (not recorded which). The chain is built from TRBV9 and TRBJ2-3, with D possibly called TRBD1 or TRBD2 (5 bases each). The CDR3 region is CASSHWGTDTQYF. In DNA form, the CDR3 reads TGTGCCAGCAGCCATTGGGGGACAGATACGCAGTATTTT.